This T cell receptor (beta chain) comes out of a study of blood T cell repertoires in COVID-19. Looking at the study overall: Samples came from the United States, Italy and Spain, spanning acute and convalescent COVID-19. PBMCs, B-cell-depleted T cells, or T cells provided the cDNA or gDNA that made up the material.

During active infection, Seattle patients enrolled and were then monitored through disease. Germline CDR1 and CDR2: MGHDK and SYGVNS. Trimming cost V 4 bases and J 7 bases; bases outside gene matches: 9. This CDR3 comprises 14 residues. In the authors' methods: Nucleated cell number was recorded as an estimate derived from reference gene primer amplification. Assay used: immunoSEQ multiplex PCR; TCRdb lists only in-frame clones, some missing. V and J calls and clone size are copied from that table; D and trimming were computed from the DNA. The sample includes approximately 300,000 clones, 88% of them seen just once.

Sequenced material: peripheral blood. The sequence was obtained from a young woman with COVID-19, enrolled during active disease. The V and J genes are TRBV25-1 and TRBJ2-7; TRBD1 matches 8 bases. The CDR3, as DNA: TGTGCCAGCAGTGCGTCGGACAGGGAGGCGGAGCAGTACTTC. Amino acids: CASSASDREAEQYF.